This T cell receptor beta chain was found in a study of cytomegalovirus exposure and HLA in healthy donors (dated by TCRdb to the late 2010s). Some background on the complete study: According to a later analysis, the roughly 120 validation repertoires were produced on the same platform as the 680 or so repertoires of the first cohort. In addition to the first cohort of 666 subjects, a separate validation cohort of 130 or so different subjects was used. The study was designed to test whether signatures of past pathogen exposure could be identified by cataloging public T cell receptors. High-throughput TCR immunosequencing, statistical association of individual TCRs with disease status, and machine learning were combined to predict cytomegalovirus infection status.

The full study reports these points: A total of 150 or so TCR beta chains were listed by the study as associated with cytomegalovirus. It was suggested by the authors that the approach could potentially be generalized to other disease states and immunological phenotypes. Most TCR sequences were observed very rarely across donors, whereas some public TCRs were present in many individuals. The validation cohort had no HLA typing available for a later analysis, so co-occurrence within that cohort was assessed over all 110 or so repertoires. The classifier was reported to diagnose cytomegalovirus status with high specificity and sensitivity in both the original and validation cohorts. Three of the identified cytomegalovirus-associated TCR beta chains were confirmed in vitro to be specific for cytomegalovirus antigens. Of the cluster scores, about 94% were above 0 in a later analysis, which found that TCRs clustered in the first cohort also tended to co-occur in the 90 to 150 validation repertoires.

The method was the immunoSEQ multiplex PCR assay. On the study's bioinformatics: A statistical classification framework was developed to diagnose cytomegalovirus status using the catalog of TCR beta chain sequences. In TCRdb, the immuneACCESS table is reduced to in-frame sequences with V and J assigned. These tables do not hold every clone; where another copy was compared, an unresolved V gene accounts for under half, and the others remain unexplained. V and J calls and clone size come straight from that table; D and trimming were deduced from the DNA. The sample includes roughly 50,000 clones, with 90% observed a single time. The top ten constitute around 2.8% of the sample. Turning to this clone: Its antigen is unknown. No base qualities exist here, and no much larger clone lies one base off it.

Separate from the approximately 730-subject first cohort, the validation cohort of 120 subjects was the group to which the donors belonged. The sample comprised PBMCs. This TCR was recovered from a man aged 18 to 30 in good health and CMV-seronegative.

Read as DNA, the sequence is TGTGCCAGCAGCTCTTATTCCACAGATACGCAGTATTTT. This gives the protein CASSSYSTDTQYF. The chain is encoded by TRBV11-3 joined to TRBJ2-3, with the D gene not confidently named. CDR1 and CDR2 were assigned from the germline V gene as SGHNT and YENEEA. The V end loses 4 bases and the J end loses 2 bases, and a stretch of 7 bases separates them. From cysteine to phenylalanine, the CDR3 is 13 amino acids long. The read is trimmed to its CDR3 DNA, 39 bases read in frame from base 1. Reference TRBV11-3 and TRBJ2-3 proteins supply the regions before and after the CDR3; the full variable domain is: EAGVVQSPRYKIIEKKQPVAFWCNPISGHNTLYWYLQNLGQGPELLIRYENEEAVDDSQLPKDRFSAERLKGVDSTLKIQPAELGDSAVYLCASSSYSTDTQYFGPGTRLTVL.